Listed here are 12 T cell receptor beta chains from one sample, sequenced in a study of CD8+CD57+ T cells in acquired aplastic anemia. Both TCR beta VDJ combination and CDR3 sequence profiling were carried out. Genomic DNA was the template for this profiling. TCRdb recomputed calls from the reads with MiXCR, one row per CDR3 protein. The sample records hundreds of thousands of distinct CDR3 sequences, around 68% being singletons. The sequenced material came from sorted CD4+, CD8+, or CD8+CD57+ T cells (not recorded which) from PBMCs. These receptor sequences come from a human donor in good health, serving as a control.

A note on this clonotype: At one of its ends the junction is not consistent with the germline gene, which may arise from a read error. The J gene is TRBJ1-2, the V gene TRBV11-2; tentative D call: TRBD1 (6 bases). CDR1 is SGHAT, CDR2 FQNNGV, per germline. CDR3 length equals 14 residues. The CDR3, as DNA: TGTGCCAGCGGCTTCCAGGGGCCGCAGATTGGCTACACCTTC. It codes for CASGFQGPQIGYTF.

This clonotype turned up a few times. The chain combines TRBV6-6 with TRBJ2-2, with 8 bases fitting TRBD2. Germline V gives CDR1 MNHNY, CDR2 SVGAGI (reference sequence). This CDR3 is built from 18 residues. The V segment lost 6 bases and the J segment 7 bases; nucleotides outside the gene matches: 19. This chain's CDR3 is CASSPGGGGTSPIGELFF. DNA of the CDR3: TGTGCCAGCAGCCCGGGGGGGGGCGGGACTAGTCCAATCGGGGAGCTGTTTTTT.

Comment on this clonotype: As the CDR3 is not closed by the conserved phenylalanine or tryptophan, this likely results from a read error. No DNA is shown, since the ends of the CDR3 on it are uncertain; the CDR3 is the one TCRdb lists. The chain carries TRBV7-3 and TRBJ1-1; the table's TRBD1 call for D was not verified on the DNA. Germline V lookup: CDR1 SGHTA, CDR2 FQGTGA. Termini included, the CDR3 measures 13 amino acids. CDR3 amino acids: CASSPGQVTEDLL.

This clonotype is a singleton in its sample. The V gene is TRBV9, the J gene TRBJ2-7, with D tentatively TRBD2 (6 bases). The CDR3 has 18 residues. The ends were cut back, 3 bases at V and 1 base at J, with 23 bases in the middle. Germline values: CDR1 SGDLS, CDR2 YYNGEE. CDR3 in DNA: TGTGCCAGCAGCGAATCGGGAGCAAACACGGGATATTCCTACGAGCAGTACTTC. It codes for CASSESGANTGYSYEQYF.

With respect to this clonotype: The CDR3 carries no conserved terminal phenylalanine or tryptophan, so it likely arises from a read error. The genes are TRBV2 and TRBJ2-7; D ambiguous. The CDR3 runs 15 residues. The V gene lost 6 bases and the J gene lost 5 bases, with 20 bases spanning the gap. Per germline, CDR1 SNHLY and CDR2 FYNNEI. CDR3 coding DNA: TGTGCCAGCAGCTTAGGGCCAGACCCGTCCCACGAGCAGTACTCC. Protein sequence: CASSLGPDPSHEQYS.

This chain links TRBV12-3 or TRBV12-4 with TRBJ1-1; D possibly corresponds to TRBD1 (6 bases). The CDR3 extends over 14 amino acids. Trimming stripped 5 bases from V and 5 bases from J, with 15 bases between. This chain's CDR3 is CASSARGGETEAFF. Here the CDR3 DNA reads TGTGCCAGCAGTGCAAGGGGGGGCGAAACTGAAGCTTTCTTT.

The V and J genes are TRBV11-2 and TRBJ2-1, with D perhaps TRBD1 or TRBD2 (6 bases each). From germline, CDR1 is SGHAT and CDR2 FQNNGV. This CDR3 has 17 amino acids. Trimming shortened V by 4 bases and J by 6 bases, and 22 bases separated the two germline ends. CDR3 in DNA: TGTGCCAGCAGCTATACCGGAGGGGGTTACTTTTTCAATGAGCAGTTCTTC. This translates into CASSYTGGGYFFNEQFF. Variable domain in full (rest from reference TRBV11-2 and TRBJ2-1): EAGVAQSPRYKIIEKRQSVAFWCNPISGHATLYWYQQILGQGPKLLIQFQNNGVVDDSQLPKDRFSAERLKGVDSTLKIQPAKLEDSAVYLCASSYTGGGYFFNEQFFGPGTRLTVL.

This chain joins TRBV6-4 and TRBJ1-6; 10 nucleotides line up with TRBD1. V lost 5 bases and J lost 10; bases outside the gene matches: 11. CDR3 length: 16 residues. The V gene's germline CDR1 is MRHNA and CDR2 SNTAGT. Written as DNA, the CDR3 is TGTGCCAGCAGTAGTCCGAGACAGGGGGCATGGTCACCCCTCCACTTT. This sequence encodes CASSSPRQGAWSPLHF.

Comment on this clonotype: The CDR3 end shows no conserved phenylalanine or tryptophan, and so a read error is likely. The DNA is left out, because the CDR3 cannot be placed on it with certainty; the CDR3 is given as TCRdb lists it. The chain uses TRBV7-2 and TRBJ1-1. Both ends counted, the CDR3 spans 11 residues. The germline V gene has CDR1 SGHTA and CDR2 FQGNSA. CDR3 residues: CASTPRTEPFH.

There are many counts of this clonotype. The V and J genes are TRBV3-1 and TRBJ1-2; maybe TRBD1 (6 bases). V was cut by 6 bases and J by 2 bases, with 7 bases left in between. Per germline, CDR1 LGHDT and CDR2 YNNKEL (reference sequence). The CDR3 is 12 residues long. CDR3: CASRGGNYGYTF. For the CDR3, the DNA is TGTGCCAGCAGAGGGGGGAACTATGGCTACACCTTC.

This clonotype was seen ten or more times. V and J are TRBV5-1 and TRBJ2-3, with D maybe TRBD2 (5 bases). V was pared by 1 base and J by 5 bases, with 11 bases between. This CDR3 has 14 residues. CDR1 is SGHRS and CDR2 is YFSETQ in the germline V gene. The CDR3 DNA follows: TGCGCCAGCAGCTTGACCGGGGAAGAAGATACGCAGTATTTT. Translated, it gives CASSLTGEEDTQYF.

This clonotype was detected ten times or more. V gene TRBV7-2 combines with J gene TRBJ2-3; TRBD2 might be the D (6 bases). CDR1 is SGHTA, CDR2 FQGNSA, per germline. The CDR3 runs 19 residues. Trimming stripped 2 bases from V and 1 base from J, with 22 bases between. Here the CDR3 DNA reads TGTGCCAGCAGCTTAATGGGGGGTCAGTGGGTAGAAGGCACAGATACGCAGTATTTT. This sequence encodes CASSLMGGQWVEGTDTQYF.